Listed here are 32 T cell receptor beta chains from one sample, sequenced in a study of cytomegalovirus exposure and HLA in healthy donors (dated by TCRdb to between 2016 and 2019). Libraries were built with the immunoSEQ multiplex PCR assay. For the multiplex PCR, a mixture combining 60 forward primers for TCR Vbeta segments and 13 reverse primers for TCR Jbeta segments was used. TCRdb re-hosts the immuneACCESS table, in-frame sequences only. Its copies lack some clones; in the studies checked, an unresolved V gene accounts for under half of them, and the cause for the rest is not known. This sample comprises approximately 170,000 clones, around four fifths of them detected only once. The ten largest make up 1.2% of the sample. The material sequenced was PBMCs. The source of these receptors is a boy aged 2 to 10 in good health and CMV-seronegative.

The rearrangement uses TRBV29-1 and TRBJ2-2; 12 nucleotides line up with TRBD2. The CDR3 consists of 15 residues. J was trimmed by 1 base and V by 7 bases; bases with no gene match: 4. Germline V gene data show CDR1 as SQVTM and CDR2 as ANQGSEA. The CDR3 is CSAGLAGMNTGELFF. The CDR3 nucleotides read TGCAGCGCCGGACTAGCGGGAATGAACACCGGGGAGCTGTTTTTT.

This clone showed up just once. V usage is TRBV9 and J usage is TRBJ1-1; 7 bases match TRBD1. The CDR3 extends over 15 amino acids. Germline CDR1 reads SGDLS; CDR2 reads YYNGEE. The V segment lost 0 bases and the J segment 6 bases; nucleotides outside the gene matches: 8. This CDR3 reads CASSVDGTVFSEAFF. The CDR3 nucleotides read TGTGCCAGCAGCGTAGACGGGACAGTCTTTTCTGAAGCTTTCTTT.

In regard to this clone: Its ends do not fully match the called genes, so a read error is possible. Other nucleotide sequences in the sample specify the same CDR3. The CDR3 DNA sequence: TGTGCCAGTAAAAGAACAGAGAACACTGAGGCTTTCTTT. Encoded protein: CASKRTENTEAFF. The rearrangement joins TRBV6-1 to TRBJ1-1; unclear D gene. From germline, CDR1 is MNHNS and CDR2 SASEGT. This CDR3 comprises 13 residues.

V usage is TRBV5-6 and J usage is TRBJ2-1; 10 nucleotides agree with TRBD2. CDR3 length: 17 amino acids. The V segment lost 4 bases and the J segment 0 bases; nucleotides outside the gene matches: 7. Germline-derived CDR1 and CDR2 are SGHDT and YYEEEE. CDR3 protein: CASSTAGGLSSYNEQFF. The CDR3 DNA reads as TGTGCCAGCAGCACAGCGGGGGGGCTGAGCTCCTACAATGAGCAGTTCTTC.

This sequence joins TRBV7-9 and TRBJ1-2, with 7 bases lining up with TRBD1. CDR1 and CDR2 (germline): SEHNR, FQNEAQ (reference sequence). The V gene end was trimmed by 1 base and the J gene end by 8 bases; junction bases not matched to a gene: 7. This CDR3 has 14 residues. The CDR3 loop reads CASSLGQGTMGYTF. CDR3 nucleotides: TGTGCCAGCAGCTTAGGACAGGGCACTATGGGCTACACCTTC.

V gene TRBV5-6 combines with J gene TRBJ1-3; a weak D match, TRBD1 (6 bases). This CDR3 has 16 amino acids. The V and J ends lost 0 bases and 0 bases respectively, with 10 bases between them. Per germline, CDR1 SGHDT and CDR2 YYEEEE. Here the CDR3 reads CASSLGGPYSGNTIYF. CDR3 coding DNA: TGTGCCAGCAGCTTGGGGGGGCCGTACTCTGGAAACACCATATATTTT.

V gene TRBV7-9 combines with J gene TRBJ2-5; D is ambiguous. Trimming removed 5 bases from V and 5 bases from J, with 9 bases in between. The germline gives CDR1 SEHNR, CDR2 FQNEAQ (reference sequence). The CDR3 loop spans 12 amino acids. The CDR3 loop is CASSTPLETQYF. CDR3 bases: TGTGCCAGCAGCACACCGCTTGAGACCCAGTACTTC.

This clone was counted ten times or more. V and J are TRBV4-3 and TRBJ1-6; D unclear. Germline loops: CDR1 LGHNA, CDR2 YSLEER. V shed 0 bases and J shed 0 bases, with 12 bases lying between them. CDR3 length equals 18 residues. This CDR3 reads CASSQDHAGSSYNSPLHF. DNA for the CDR3: TGCGCCAGCAGCCAAGATCATGCCGGGAGCTCCTATAATTCACCCCTCCACTTT.

This clone occurred a few times. The chain links TRBV27 to TRBJ2-1; 7 nucleotides agree with TRBD2. Per germline, CDR1 MNHEY and CDR2 SMNVEV (reference sequence). The CDR3 is 15 amino acids. Trimming at V came to 4 bases and at J to 2 bases, leaving 5 bases not matched to a gene. CDR3 in DNA: TGTGCCAGCAGTTCCGGGACTAAAACCTACAATGAGCAGTTCTTC. Amino acids: CASSSGTKTYNEQFF.

This clone was found once. The rearrangement joins TRBV28 to TRBJ2-7; possibly TRBD2 for D (5 bases). From germline, CDR1 is MDHEN and CDR2 SYDVKM. V lost 10 bases to trimming and J lost 8 bases, with 24 bases between them. The CDR3 extends over 14 amino acids. The CDR3 is CATSTGQILGKQYF. In DNA form, the CDR3 reads TGTGCCACCAGCACCGGGCAGATTCTCGGGAAGCAGTACTTC.

This rearrangement joins TRBV11-1 to TRBJ2-2; 8 bases are a match to TRBD1. Germline loops: CDR1 SGHAT, CDR2 FQDESV (reference sequence). V shed 5 bases and J 1 base; nucleotides not matched to a gene: 3. The CDR3 extends over 15 amino acids. The CDR3 DNA reads TGTGCCAGCAGCCGAGGACAGGGGAACACCGGGGAGCTGTTTTTT. As protein: CASSRGQGNTGELFF.

The J gene is TRBJ1-4, the V gene TRBV28; perhaps TRBD1 as D (6 bases). V lost 7 bases to trimming and J lost 0 bases, with 12 bases between them. This CDR3 spans 15 amino acids. CDR1 is MDHEN, CDR2 SYDVKM, per germline. The CDR3 reads CASNPRTATNEKLFF. CDR3 DNA sequence: TGTGCCAGCAACCCCCGGACAGCAACTAATGAAAAACTGTTTTTT.

The chain uses TRBV5-6 and TRBJ1-1; no reliable D call. Germline CDR1 is SGHDT and CDR2 is YYEEEE. The CDR3 is 17 residues long. Trimming took off 4 bases at V and 4 bases at J, with 23 bases between the two ends. The CDR3 DNA follows: TGTGCCAGCAGCACCGAAGCCGGGTTCGGTTCGAGCACTGAAGCTTTCTTT. Protein: CASSTEAGFGSSTEAFF.

The gene calls are TRBV30 and TRBJ2-1; TRBD2 aligns across 13 bases. Losses at the gene ends were 3 bases for V and 8 bases for J; bases not matched to a gene: 10. Germline V gene sequence: CDR1 GTSNPN, CDR2 SVGIG (reference sequence). This CDR3 is 16 amino acids long. CDR3 sequence (DNA): TGTGCCTGGAGCGTCGGACTAGCGGGAGCTGGGGATGAGCAGTTCTTC. Residues: CAWSVGLAGAGDEQFF.

CDR3 amino acids: CASSLGDTQYF. As DNA, the CDR3 is TGTGCCAGCAGTCTAGGAGATACGCAGTATTTT. V and J are TRBV27 and TRBJ2-3; D is ambiguous. Germline assignment: CDR1 MNHEY and CDR2 SMNVEV (reference sequence). CDR3 length: 11 amino acids. V was shortened by 5 bases and J by 5 bases, with 5 bases between the two germline ends.

The chain employs TRBV25-1 and TRBJ2-2; 7 bases align to TRBD2. V trimming: 4 bases; J trimming: 0 bases; junction bases outside the gene matches: 8. Germline CDR1 and CDR2: MGHDK and SYGVNS. The CDR3 runs to 17 residues. The CDR3 sequence is CASSGSTSMANTGELFF. CDR3 DNA sequence: TGTGCCAGCAGTGGGTCGACTAGCATGGCGAACACCGGGGAGCTGTTTTTT.

This rearrangement joins TRBV10-2 to TRBJ1-1, with D unresolved. CDR1 is WSHSY, CDR2 SAAADI, per germline. The length of the CDR3 is 14 residues. The V gene lost 0 bases and the J gene lost 4 bases, with 9 bases spanning the gap. In nucleotides, the CDR3 is TGCGCCAGCAGTGAGTCTGGGTGGAGCACTGAAGCTTTCTTT. Its protein product is CASSESGWSTEAFF.

This clone was recorded a few times. The J gene is TRBJ1-6, the V gene TRBV27, with D unresolved. The CDR3 length is 15 residues. Germline values: CDR1 MNHEY, CDR2 SMNVEV (reference sequence). The V gene lost 3 bases and the J gene lost 0 bases, with 6 bases spanning the gap. The CDR3 sequence: CASSLLSSYNSPLHF. CDR3 coding DNA: TGTGCCAGCAGTTTGCTCAGCTCCTATAATTCACCCCTCCACTTT.

The rearrangement joins TRBV5-1 to TRBJ1-1, with no clear D. With 0 bases removed from V and 11 bases from J, the gap between germline ends came to 11 bases. This CDR3 is 12 amino acids long. Germline-derived CDR1 and CDR2 are SGHRS and YFSETQ. This chain's CDR3 is CASSLESSRAFF. CDR3 sequence (DNA): TGCGCCAGCAGCTTGGAATCGTCCCGGGCTTTCTTT.

This chain joins TRBV9 and TRBJ2-1, with D possibly being TRBD2 (6 bases). The V gene lost 3 bases and the J gene lost 2 bases, with 12 bases spanning the gap. CDR3 length equals 15 residues. CDR1 is SGDLS, CDR2 YYNGEE, per germline. In nucleotides, the CDR3 is TGTGCCAGCAGCGATCCGGGGGAACCCTACAATGAGCAGTTCTTC. It specifies CASSDPGEPYNEQFF.

This chain connects TRBV4-1 to TRBJ1-1, with a tentative D call TRBD1 (5 bases). Germline CDR1 MGHRA, CDR2 YSYEKL. This CDR3 is built from 14 residues. Trimming took 6 bases from V and 6 from J, leaving 17 bases between them. This CDR3 reads CASRQQVWIAEAFF. The CDR3 DNA sequence: TGCGCCAGCAGGCAACAGGTGTGGATCGCTGAAGCTTTCTTT.

The V gene is TRBV7-2, the J gene TRBJ2-7, with D perhaps TRBD2 (7 bases). Trimming cost V 1 base and J 6 bases, with 13 bases left between them. The CDR3 has 14 amino acids. Germline V gene data show CDR1 as SGHTA and CDR2 as FQGNSA. The CDR3 loop is CASSLEGGIPEQYF. CDR3 coding DNA: TGTGCCAGCAGCTTAGAGGGGGGGATTCCCGAGCAGTACTTC.

V gene TRBV27 combines with J gene TRBJ2-1; possible D gene TRBD2, 6 bases. Trimming stripped 5 bases from V and 8 bases from J, with 25 bases between. Germline V gene data show CDR1 as MNHEY and CDR2 as SMNVEV (reference sequence). The CDR3 is 17 amino acids. As DNA, the CDR3 is TGTGCCAGCAGTAGCCAACTTTCGGCGGGAACGAGCGATGAGCAGTTCTTC. Its protein product is CASSSQLSAGTSDEQFF.

This sequence joins TRBV18 and TRBJ1-1; 10 bases align to TRBD1. V shed 4 bases, J shed 5 bases, and the junction held 7 bases outside the gene matches. Germline loops: CDR1 KGHSH, CDR2 LQKENI. The CDR3 runs 15 residues. In nucleotides, the CDR3 is TGTGCCAGCTCACTCAGGACAGGGGGAGGGACTGAAGCTTTCTTT. The encoded protein is CASSLRTGGGTEAFF.

The chain couples TRBV6-5 to TRBJ1-1; D may be TRBD1 (6 bases). The CDR3 sequence is 15 residues long. Per the germline V gene, CDR1 is MNHEY and CDR2 is SVGAGI. Trimming cost V 5 bases and J 6 bases, with 19 bases left between them. CDR3 DNA: TGTGCCAGCAGTAAGCTGGGACACTTGGTCCCTGAAGCTTTCTTT. Amino acid sequence: CASSKLGHLVPEAFF.

The CDR3, as DNA: TGTGCCAGTAGCACTTCCACGGATCAGCCCCAGCATTTT. Its protein product is CASSTSTDQPQHF. The chain employs TRBV19 and TRBJ1-5, with no clear D. Looked up from germline, CDR1 is LNHDA and CDR2 is SQIVND (reference sequence). The CDR3 covers 13 residues. Trimming pared 6 bases from V and 5 bases from J, leaving 11 bases between.

In regard to this clone: This sample also contains other DNA sequences that code for the same CDR3. The chain links TRBV4-3 to TRBJ1-1, with TRBD1 as a possible D gene (5 bases). Trimming pared 0 bases from V and 5 bases from J, leaving 7 bases between. The CDR3 spans 13 residues. Germline assignment: CDR1 LGHNA and CDR2 YSLEER. The CDR3 loop reads CASSQDGGTEAFF. For the CDR3, the DNA is TGCGCCAGCAGCCAAGACGGGGGAACTGAAGCTTTCTTT.

The chain carries TRBV7-9 and TRBJ2-3; possibly TRBD2 for D (5 bases). CDR3 length: 16 residues. Trimming stripped 5 bases from V and 6 bases from J, with 21 bases between. Germline CDR1 and CDR2: SEHNR and FQNEAQ (reference sequence). The CDR3 DNA reads TGTGCCAGCAGCCTACTTCGGAGCGGAGGTAGGGATACGCAGTATTTT. Amino acid sequence: CASSLLRSGGRDTQYF. The full variable domain, its missing parts supplied by reference TRBV7-9 and TRBJ2-3, is DTGVSQNPRHKITKRGQNVTFRCDPISEHNRLYWYRQTLGQGPEFLTYFQNEAQLEKSRLLSDRFSAERPKGSFSTLEIQRTEQGDSAMYLCASSLLRSGGRDTQYFGPGTRLTVL.

The rearrangement uses TRBV7-9 and TRBJ1-2, with 7 bases identical to TRBD1. Trimming at V came to 5 bases and at J to 2 bases, leaving 5 bases not matched to a gene. Germline lookup yields CDR1 SEHNR and CDR2 FQNEAQ (reference sequence). The CDR3 covers 14 residues. The CDR3 bases are TGTGCCAGCAGCCTTAGCAGGGGGAACTATGGCTACACCTTC. It codes for CASSLSRGNYGYTF.

The rearrangement joins TRBV18 to TRBJ2-1, with 8 bases fitting TRBD1. Germline CDR1 KGHSH, CDR2 LQKENI. This CDR3 has 15 amino acids. The trim removed 7 bases at V and 0 bases at J, leaving 5 bases unmatched. CDR3 bases: TGTGCCAGCTTCAGACAGGGGAACTCCTACAATGAGCAGTTCTTC. It is translated as CASFRQGNSYNEQFF.

Regarding this clone: Other DNA sequences in this specimen translate into the identical CDR3. The chain has TRBV5-1 and TRBJ2-1; 12 nucleotides match TRBD2. The germline CDR1 and CDR2 sequences are SGHRS and YFSETQ. The V and J ends lost 0 bases and 4 bases, in that order; junction bases with no gene match: 2. This CDR3 is 16 amino acids long. CDR3 nucleotides: TGCGCCAGCAGCTTGGCTCTAGCGGGGGGGTACAATGAGCAGTTCTTC. Translation: CASSLALAGGYNEQFF.

This chain connects TRBV7-9 to TRBJ2-1; 7 nucleotides agree with TRBD2. Trimming at V came to 4 bases and at J to 6 bases, leaving 6 bases not matched to a gene. Germline-derived CDR1 and CDR2 are SEHNR and FQNEAQ (reference sequence). This CDR3 contains 14 residues. The CDR3 coding sequence is TGTGCCAGCAGCTCCAGGACGGGGGGCAATGAGCAGTTCTTC. Translating it yields CASSSRTGGNEQFF.